The 27 T cell receptor beta chains reported below all come from one sample, sequenced in a study of T cell responses to AZD1222 COVID-19 vaccine. Sequenced by immunoSEQ multiplex PCR; TCRdb stores in-frame clones only, minus some. This repertoire shows some 140,000 clones, about 90% found once; its top ten account for approximately 5.7%. This specimen consisted of peripheral blood, obtained on day 0 of AZD1222 vaccination. The receptors were sampled from an adult in good health.

The V gene is TRBV3-1 (or the pseudogene TRBV3-2), the J gene TRBJ1-5; no definite D call. Trimming pared 2 bases from V and 7 bases from J, leaving 18 bases between. This CDR3 contains 16 residues. From germline, CDR1 is LGHDT and CDR2 YNNKEL (reference sequence). This chain's CDR3 is CASSQSDDRGRQPQHF. DNA of the CDR3: TGTGCCAGCAGCCAATCGGACGATAGAGGTAGACAGCCCCAGCATTTT.

This chain connects TRBV18 to TRBJ2-5, with 9 bases aligning to TRBD1. The V gene's germline CDR1 is KGHSH and CDR2 LQKENI. The CDR3 sequence is 15 residues long. V lost 4 bases, J lost 0 bases, and 3 bases stayed unmatched. In DNA form, the CDR3 reads TGTGCCAGCTCACTAGGGACAGGGCACCAAGAGACCCAGTACTTC. As protein: CASSLGTGHQETQYF.

The genes are TRBV10-2 and TRBJ1-2; D not resolved. Germline V gene data show CDR1 as WSHSY and CDR2 as SAAADI. V shed 4 bases and J shed 7 bases, with 19 bases lying between them. CDR3 size: 15 residues. The CDR3 loop reads CASSAVGNGRSGYTF. CDR3 bases: TGCGCCAGCAGTGCCGTCGGGAACGGCCGATCTGGCTACACCTTC.

V and J are TRBV27 and TRBJ2-2; D ambiguous. V lost 1 base and J lost 3, with 9 bases in between. In germline, CDR1 is MNHEY, CDR2 SMNVEV (reference sequence). This CDR3 has 15 residues. DNA for the CDR3: TGTGCCAGCAGTTTATTTGGGGTCCACACCGGGGAGCTGTTTTTT. Its protein is CASSLFGVHTGELFF.

J is TRBJ2-4 and V is TRBV7-8; tentatively, D is TRBD2 (5 bases). Germline V gene lookup returns CDR1 SGHVS and CDR2 FQNEAQ. Trimming removed 5 bases at V and 5 bases at J, with 10 bases between. The CDR3 covers 13 residues. CDR3 region: CASSRPGENIQYF. The CDR3 DNA follows: TGTGCCAGCAGCCGCCCCGGGGAAAACATTCAGTACTTC.

The gene calls are TRBV24-1 and TRBJ2-5, with 10 positions matching TRBD2. V shed 7 bases and J 3 bases; nucleotides not matched to a gene: 10. The CDR3 has 16 residues. Per germline, CDR1 KGHDR and CDR2 SFDVKD. CDR3 sequence reads: CATSSGGLAVEETQYF. The CDR3 DNA reads as TGTGCCACCAGCTCAGGAGGACTAGCGGTTGAAGAGACCCAGTACTTC.

The gene calls are TRBV6-4 and TRBJ2-1; possible D gene TRBD2, 6 bases. Trimming removed 6 bases at V and 0 bases at J, with 15 bases between. The CDR3 extends over 16 amino acids. The germline V gene encodes CDR1 MRHNA and CDR2 SNTAGT. As DNA, the CDR3 is TGTGCCAGCAGCCCCGTAGCGGCCGACTCCTACAATGAGCAGTTCTTC. Its translation is CASSPVAADSYNEQFF.

The chain combines TRBV19 with TRBJ1-3, with D perhaps TRBD1 (6 bases). With 5 bases removed from V and 0 bases from J, the gap between germline ends came to 17 bases. The CDR3 has 17 amino acids. The germline CDR1 and CDR2 sequences are LNHDA and SQIVND (reference sequence). The CDR3 nucleotides are TGTGCCAGTAGTCCCTACAGGGACTCCAGCTCTGGAAACACCATATATTTT. It encodes CASSPYRDSSSGNTIYF.

As DNA, the CDR3 is TGTGCCAGCGGCCCCCCAGGGAGGCGCACAGATACGCAGTATTTT. Protein: CASGPPGRRTDTQYF. The V gene is TRBV9, the J gene TRBJ2-3, with a tentative D call TRBD2 (6 bases). Trimming cost V 7 bases and J 1 base, with 16 bases left between them. Germline V gene sequence: CDR1 SGDLS, CDR2 YYNGEE. There are 15 residues in the CDR3.

The gene calls are TRBV6-2 or TRBV6-3 and TRBJ1-1; a weak D match, TRBD1 (6 bases). The CDR3 extends over 16 amino acids. Germline loops: CDR1 MNHEY, CDR2 SVGEGT. V gave up 2 bases and J gave up 1 base, with 14 bases separating them. Here the CDR3 DNA reads TGTGCCAGCAGTTACGCGACCGGGACACGGAACACTGAAGCTTTCTTT. Protein sequence: CASSYATGTRNTEAFF.

The chain employs TRBV19 and TRBJ2-3; 8 bases are shared with TRBD1. Germline V CDR1 and CDR2: LNHDA, SQIVND (reference sequence). CDR3 size: 15 residues. The ends lost 5 bases at V and 5 bases at J; junction bases unmatched: 9. CDR3 amino acids: CASSLSDRAGDTQYF. Here the CDR3 DNA reads TGTGCCAGTAGTTTGTCGGACAGGGCCGGAGATACGCAGTATTTT. Using reference TRBV19 and TRBJ2-3 for the parts outside the CDR3, the full variable domain is DGGITQSPKYLFRKEGQNVTLSCEQNLNHDAMYWYRQDPGQGLRLIYYSQIVNDFQKGDIAEGYSVSREKKESFPLTVTSAQKNPTAFYLCASSLSDRAGDTQYFGPGTRLTVL.

This chain uses TRBV15 with TRBJ1-6; no definite D call. CDR3 length equals 17 residues. Germline CDR1 and CDR2: LNHNV and YYDKDF (reference sequence). V lost 2 bases and J 6 bases, leaving 17 bases between the germline ends. The CDR3 sequence: CATSRSWTPASNSPLHF. As DNA, the CDR3 is TGTGCCACCAGCAGATCCTGGACCCCGGCGAGTAATTCACCCCTCCACTTT.

The V and J genes are TRBV24-1 and TRBJ2-7, with D unclear. Germline V gene data show CDR1 as KGHDR and CDR2 as SFDVKD. The V end was cut by 5 bases, the J end by 4 bases, with 5 bases between. The CDR3 loop spans 11 amino acids. The CDR3 region is CATSGGYEQYF. DNA of the CDR3: TGTGCCACCAGTGGGGGTTACGAGCAGTACTTC.

The rearrangement links TRBV12-5 to TRBJ1-1, with D unclear. CDR3 length: 14 residues. V lost 2 bases to trimming and J lost 1 base, with 8 bases between them. In germline, CDR1 is LGHNT, CDR2 FRNRAP. Here the CDR3 reads CASGLTRQNTEAFF. The DNA of the CDR3 is TGTGCTAGTGGTTTGACCCGACAGAACACTGAAGCTTTCTTT.

V is TRBV9 and J is TRBJ2-7; no definite D call. The V end lost 0 bases, the J end lost 0 bases, and 10 bases lay between the germline ends. The CDR3 consists of 15 residues. Germline V lookup: CDR1 SGDLS, CDR2 YYNGEE. This CDR3 reads CASSVGESPSYEQYF. The CDR3, as DNA: TGTGCCAGCAGCGTAGGTGAGTCCCCCTCCTACGAGCAGTACTTC.

The V call is TRBV19, the J call TRBJ1-3, with 7 bases fitting TRBD1. The CDR3 spans 15 residues. J was trimmed by 5 bases and V by 3 bases; bases with no gene match: 7. Germline V gives CDR1 LNHDA, CDR2 SQIVND (reference sequence). The chain's CDR3 is CASSIGDSERNTIYF. The CDR3 DNA sequence: TGTGCCAGTAGTATCGGGGACAGTGAAAGAAACACCATATATTTT.

V is TRBV10-3 and J is TRBJ2-7, with 9 positions matching TRBD2. This CDR3 region has 13 residues. J lost 5 bases, V lost 8 bases, and 7 bases had no gene match. CDR1 is ENHRY and CDR2 is SYGVKD in the germline V gene. The CDR3: CAIGRREGNEQYF. In DNA form, the CDR3 reads TGTGCCATCGGGCGGCGGGAGGGCAACGAGCAGTACTTC.

Worth noting for this clone: Distinct nucleotide sequences in the sample also encode this CDR3. The gene calls are TRBV7-9 and TRBJ1-1; weak D call: TRBD1 (6 bases). V lost 3 bases, J lost 1 base, and 6 bases lay in between. Germline V CDR1 and CDR2: SEHNR, FQNEAQ (reference sequence). The CDR3 length is 13 residues. The CDR3 bases are TGTGCCAGCAGCTTGGGACAGAACACTGAAGCTTTCTTT. As protein: CASSLGQNTEAFF.

The chain employs TRBV28 and TRBJ1-5; D gene unclear. This CDR3 is built from 16 residues. From germline, CDR1 is MDHEN and CDR2 SYDVKM. Between the trimmed V and J ends, which lost 10 bases and 3 bases, there was a span of 22 bases. The CDR3 sequence: CATFPSGLGYNQPQHF. DNA of the CDR3: TGTGCCACCTTCCCGTCAGGACTGGGGTACAATCAGCCCCAGCATTTT.

The chain employs TRBV7-2 and TRBJ2-7, with 7 bases aligning to TRBD1. The ends lost 5 bases at V and 4 bases at J; junction bases unmatched: 5. The CDR3 has 13 residues. CDR1 SGHTA and CDR2 FQGNSA come from the germline V gene. The CDR3 loop reads CASSTSDRYEQYF. As DNA, the CDR3 is TGTGCCAGCAGCACATCGGACAGGTACGAGCAGTACTTC.

The genes are TRBV18 and TRBJ1-4, with TRBD1 matching 7 bases. With 3 bases clipped from V and 6 bases from J, the junction kept 7 bases outside the gene matches. The CDR3 length is 15 residues. CDR1 and CDR2 (germline): KGHSH, LQKENI. The CDR3 nucleotides are TGTGCCAGCTCACCCAGGGGGGGTTTTGATGAAAAACTGTTTTTT. The encoded protein is CASSPRGGFDEKLFF.

This clone was seen a single time. V usage is TRBV5-4 and J usage is TRBJ1-6; D possibly corresponds to TRBD1 (6 bases). The CDR3 is made up of 15 amino acids. The ends were cut back, 4 bases at V and 7 bases at J, with 15 bases in the middle. CDR1 is SGHNT and CDR2 is YYREEE in the germline V gene (reference sequence). CDR3 sequence: CASSEGGQSNSPLHF. CDR3 nucleotide sequence: TGTGCCAGCAGCGAGGGGGGGCAATCAAATTCACCCCTCCACTTT.

The chain has TRBV5-4 and TRBJ2-7, with TRBD2 matching over 8 bases. Germline trimming cut 5 bases from V and 3 bases from J; bases unmatched to any gene: 10. The CDR3 sequence is 15 residues long. The germline CDR1 and CDR2 sequences are SGHNT and YYREEE (reference sequence). The CDR3 spells CASRGAGGPFYEQYF. The DNA for the CDR3 is TGTGCCAGCAGAGGGGCGGGAGGCCCTTTCTACGAGCAGTACTTC.

The genes are TRBV27 and TRBJ1-5; the match to TRBD1 covers 7 bases. The junction had 10 bases not matched to a gene; V was cut back by 8 bases and J by 6 bases. This CDR3 region has 14 residues. From germline, CDR1 is MNHEY and CDR2 SMNVEV (reference sequence). CDR3 sequence: CASAPKGAVQPQHF. CDR3 DNA: TGTGCCAGCGCCCCCAAGGGGGCGGTTCAGCCCCAGCATTTT.

This clone was seen only once. This chain links TRBV28 with TRBJ1-1; D call uncertain. This CDR3 comprises 13 residues. From germline, CDR1 is MDHEN and CDR2 SYDVKM. V was clipped by 5 bases and J by 5 bases, with 12 bases between them. CDR3 DNA: TGTGCCAGCAGTACTGACGCGGGTACTGAAGCTTTCTTT. Its protein product is CASSTDAGTEAFF.

The sample holds one count of this clone. The CDR3 region is CASLKPGGIYTF. The CDR3 coding sequence is TGTGCCAGCCTTAAGCCAGGGGGTATCTACACCTTC. This chain uses TRBV28 with TRBJ1-2, with 7 bases identical to TRBD1. This CDR3 region has 12 residues. Germline lookup yields CDR1 MDHEN and CDR2 SYDVKM. The junction had 10 bases not matched to a gene; V was cut back by 8 bases and J by 10 bases.

The chain links TRBV11-3 to TRBJ2-3; D is ambiguous. The CDR3 totals 13 residues. Germline assignment: CDR1 SGHNT and CDR2 YENEEA. V was shortened by 3 bases and J by 2 bases, with 6 bases between the two germline ends. DNA for the CDR3: TGTGCCAGCAGCTTTCGGCTCACAGATACGCAGTATTTT. It is translated as CASSFRLTDTQYF.